The 11 T cell receptor beta chains below all came from one sample that was sequenced in a study of cytomegalovirus exposure and HLA in healthy donors. The PCR employed 60 Vbeta primers together with 13 Jbeta primers. TCRdb keeps only in-frame clones here, not all; method: immunoSEQ multiplex PCR. The sample includes over 120,000 clones, roughly four fifths of them seen just once. Input material: PBMCs. The receptors stem from a man aged 25-45 years in good health and CMV-seropositive.

This chain links TRBV4-2 with TRBJ2-5; 8 positions agree with TRBD2. The DNA end is a closer match to TRBJ2-7, so the J assignment may be wrong. Germline-derived CDR1 and CDR2 are LGHNA and YNFKEQ. This CDR3 has 16 residues. The CDR3 nucleotides are TGTGCCAGCAGCCAAACCGGGGGGGCCGGCCTCTACGAGCAGTACTTC. It encodes CASSQTGGAGLYEQYF.

This clone has just one count. CDR3: CASPHQLTKSNQPQHF. As DNA, the CDR3 is TGTGCCAGCCCTCACCAACTGACAAAGAGCAATCAGCCCCAGCATTTT. V and J are TRBV18 and TRBJ1-5; D unresolved. CDR3 size: 16 residues. V lost 8 bases to trimming and J lost 1 base, with 18 bases between them. The germline gives CDR1 KGHSH, CDR2 LQKENI.

The chain employs TRBV2 and TRBJ1-1; D is possibly TRBD1 (6 bases). CDR3 size: 13 residues. Trimming shortened V by 7 bases and J by 3 bases, and 12 bases separated the two germline ends. The germline CDR1 and CDR2 sequences are SNHLY and FYNNEI. The CDR3 spells CASTQTGYTEAFF. The CDR3, as DNA: TGTGCCAGCACCCAGACAGGTTACACTGAAGCTTTCTTT.

A single count supports this clone. The chain is built from TRBV27 and TRBJ2-2, with TRBD2 matching over 11 bases. Trimming at V came to 5 bases and at J to 1 base, leaving 6 bases not matched to a gene. The CDR3 spans 17 residues. Germline-derived CDR1 and CDR2 are MNHEY and SMNVEV (reference sequence). CDR3: CASSPVGTSGNTGELFF. The CDR3 DNA reads TGTGCCAGCAGTCCGGTTGGGACTAGCGGGAACACCGGGGAGCTGTTTTTT.

The V call is TRBV28, the J call TRBJ2-7; 12 nucleotides align to TRBD2. Germline V CDR1 and CDR2: MDHEN, SYDVKM. The length of the CDR3 is 15 residues. V gave up 6 bases and J gave up 1 base; unmatched junction bases: 4. The CDR3 sequence: CASSLTSGSSYEQYF. The DNA for the CDR3 is TGTGCCAGCAGCTTGACTAGCGGGAGTTCCTACGAGCAGTACTTC.

The rearrangement uses TRBV5-4 and TRBJ2-3; 10 bases match TRBD2. Germline loops: CDR1 SGHNT, CDR2 YYREEE (reference sequence). The CDR3 is 15 amino acids. V was clipped by 4 bases and J by 6 bases; unmatched bases: 8. The CDR3 sequence: CASSPGLAGADTQYF. The CDR3 region has the DNA TGTGCCAGCAGCCCTGGCCTAGCGGGAGCTGATACGCAGTATTTT.

The chain couples TRBV6-5 to TRBJ1-5; 7 bases map to TRBD1. Germline-derived CDR1 and CDR2 are MNHEY and SVGAGI. The CDR3 covers 14 residues. Unmatched junction bases numbered 6, after V lost 4 bases and J lost 6 bases. The CDR3 loop is CASSSGQRRQPQHF. CDR3 coding DNA: TGTGCCAGCAGTTCGGGACAGCGCCGTCAGCCCCAGCATTTT.

The rearrangement links TRBV9 to TRBJ1-5; unclear D gene. V lost 0 bases and J lost 7, with 11 bases in between. The CDR3 runs to 14 residues. Germline assignment: CDR1 SGDLS and CDR2 YYNGEE. The CDR3 here is CASSVGSQEQPQHF. The CDR3 nucleotides read TGTGCCAGCAGCGTAGGCAGCCAGGAACAGCCCCAGCATTTT. Filled out from reference TRBV9 and TRBJ1-5, the complete variable domain reads DSGVTQTPKHLITATGQRVTLRCSPRSGDLSVYWYQQSLDQGLQFLIQYYNGEERAKGNILERFSAQQFPDLHSELNLSSLELGDSALYFCASSVGSQEQPQHFGDGTRLSIL.

The rearrangement uses TRBV27 and TRBJ1-4, with TRBD1 matching 8 bases. J gave up 7 bases and V 4 bases, and 5 bases lay outside the gene matches. Germline values: CDR1 MNHEY, CDR2 SMNVEV (reference sequence). The CDR3 totals 14 residues. DNA for the CDR3: TGTGCCAGCAGTTCACAGGGGGAGAGTGAAAAACTGTTTTTT. Amino acid sequence: CASSSQGESEKLFF.

The V call is TRBV18, the J call TRBJ2-1; 7 bases are shared with TRBD2. This CDR3 contains 18 residues. In germline, CDR1 is KGHSH, CDR2 LQKENI. J gave up 10 bases and V 3 bases, and 21 bases lay outside the gene matches. As DNA, the CDR3 is TGTGCCAGCTCACCGGGTTTGGGTTCCCCGATGCGGGAGACGGAGCAGTTCTTC. It translates to CASSPGLGSPMRETEQFF. The entire variable domain, with the rest obtained from reference TRBV18 and TRBJ2-1, is as follows: NAGVMQNPRHLVRRRGQEARLRCSPMKGHSHVYWYRQLPEEGLKFMVYLQKENIIDESGMPKERFSAEFPKEGPSILRIQQVVRGDSAAYFCASSPGLGSPMRETEQFFGPGTRLTVL.

This rearrangement joins TRBV6-5 to TRBJ2-5; 7 bases line up with TRBD1. Per germline, CDR1 MNHEY and CDR2 SVGAGI. This CDR3 region has 15 residues. V shed 6 bases, J shed 2 bases, and the junction held 9 bases outside the gene matches. CDR3 sequence reads: CASSRNRDRQETQYF. For the CDR3, the DNA is TGTGCCAGCAGCCGGAACCGGGACAGACAAGAGACCCAGTACTTC.